The 20 T cell receptor beta chains below come from one sample, sequenced in a study of T cell repertoires in cytomegalovirus infection. TCRdb fed the reads into MiXCR, producing one record per CDR3 protein. Of hundreds of thousands of distinct CDR3 sequences listed, 30% to 35% were seen once; the top ten hold roughly a sixth. Antigen specificity for these receptors is unknown. The source was cultured PBMCs, collected from culture after CMV antigen stimulation. These receptors originate from a human donor in good health (CMV status not recorded). Some clones in this sample may be carry-over from other donors' samples.

This chain uses TRBV18 with TRBJ2-3; the D is unclear. The CDR3 runs to 14 residues. With 6 bases removed from V and 2 bases from J, the gap between germline ends came to 12 bases. Germline V gives CDR1 KGHSH, CDR2 LQKENI. CDR3 sequence (DNA): TGTGCCAGCTCCTCGGATGAACCCACAGATACGCAGTATTTT. Translation gives CASSSDEPTDTQYF.

This chain uses TRBV14 with TRBJ1-1, with D possibly matching TRBD1 (6 bases). Germline values: CDR1 SGHDN, CDR2 FVKESK. The CDR3 extends over 15 amino acids. Trimming cost V 0 bases and J 1 base, with 9 bases left between them. The CDR3 sequence is CASSQDDRSNTEAFF. The CDR3 DNA is TGTGCCAGCAGCCAAGATGACAGGTCGAACACTGAAGCTTTCTTT.

The chain links TRBV7-9 to TRBJ1-3; the match to TRBD1 covers 7 bases. Germline CDR1 SEHNR, CDR2 FQNEAQ (reference sequence). J was trimmed by 0 bases and V by 4 bases; bases with no gene match: 9. The CDR3 runs 17 residues. The CDR3 DNA reads as TGTGCCAGCAGCTATCCGATAGGGGGCAACTCTGGAAACACCATATATTTT. Residues: CASSYPIGGNSGNTIYF.

The genes are TRBV12-3 or TRBV12-4 and TRBJ1-2, with D perhaps TRBD1 (6 bases). CDR3 size: 12 residues. The ends were cut back, 6 bases at V and 7 bases at J, with 12 bases in the middle. The DNA for the CDR3 is TGTGCCAGCAGACCCACAGGGTTTGGCTACACCTTC. Protein sequence: CASRPTGFGYTF.

This clonotype was seen a single time. The chain is built from TRBV7-4 and TRBJ1-2; D unresolved. CDR1 and CDR2 (germline): SGHVT, SQSDAQ. V gave up 1 base and J gave up 2 bases, with 8 bases separating them. The CDR3 extends over 14 amino acids. The CDR3 DNA follows: TGTGCCAGCAGCTTAGAGGAGAGGAACTATGGCTACACCTTC. It yields the protein CASSLEERNYGYTF.

The rearrangement links TRBV7-6 to TRBJ2-3; D may be TRBD2 (6 bases). CDR1 is SGHVS, CDR2 FNYEAQ, per germline. This CDR3 comprises 17 residues. Between the trimmed V and J ends, which lost 5 bases and 3 bases, there was a span of 21 bases. The CDR3 DNA reads TGTGCCAGCAGCCGAACCGGCGGGGACCTTGAAACAGATACGCAGTATTTT. It yields the protein CASSRTGGDLETDTQYF.

The chain's CDR3 is CASSEISHLDTQYF. The CDR3 nucleotides are TGTGCCAGCAGCGAGATAAGCCATCTTGATACGCAGTATTTT. This chain links TRBV6-1 with TRBJ2-3; unclear D gene. CDR1 and CDR2 from the germline V gene are MNHNS and SASEGT. The V end was cut by 6 bases, the J end by 6 bases, with 16 bases between. The CDR3 totals 14 residues.

The genes are TRBV6-1 and TRBJ1-3, with no clear D. Between the trimmed V and J ends, which lost 2 bases and 2 bases, there was a span of 10 bases. Per germline, CDR1 MNHNS and CDR2 SASEGT. The CDR3 length is 15 residues. The CDR3 DNA reads TGTGCCAGCAGTGAATACAGTTCAACTGGAAACACCATATATTTT. Translation gives CASSEYSSTGNTIYF.

With regard to this clonotype: One junction end does not reproduce the germline sequence, and a read error may be involved. The chain links TRBV6-2 or TRBV6-3 to TRBJ1-1; D gene unclear. Germline V lookup: CDR1 MNHEY, CDR2 SVGEGT. The CDR3 sequence is 9 residues long. The CDR3 sequence is CASSSEHIF. The CDR3 coding sequence is TGTGCCAGCAGTTCGGAACACATCTTT.

The chain combines TRBV7-6 with TRBJ1-4, with 9 bases aligning to TRBD1. The CDR3 spans 15 residues. Losses at the gene ends were 5 bases for V and 5 bases for J; bases not matched to a gene: 6. Per the germline V gene, CDR1 is SGHVS and CDR2 is FNYEAQ. For the CDR3, the DNA is TGTGCCAGCAGCGCCAGGACAGGGGAGAATGAAAAACTGTTTTTT. Translated, it gives CASSARTGENEKLFF.

V usage is TRBV5-1 and J usage is TRBJ1-4, with a tentative D call TRBD1 (5 bases). The V end was cut by 0 bases, the J end by 0 bases, with 6 bases between. Germline V lookup: CDR1 SGHRS, CDR2 YFSETQ. The CDR3 consists of 15 residues. DNA for the CDR3: TGCGCCAGCAGCTTGGAACAGGCAACTAATGAAAAACTGTTTTTT. Its translation is CASSLEQATNEKLFF.

The chain employs TRBV7-3 and TRBJ2-7; 9 bases fit TRBD2. The V and J ends lost 5 bases and 3 bases, in that order; junction bases with no gene match: 5. This CDR3 has 14 amino acids. Germline V gene lookup returns CDR1 SGHTA and CDR2 FQGTGA. The CDR3 is CASSLAGPGYEQYF. The CDR3 nucleotides read TGTGCCAGCAGCCTAGCGGGACCCGGCTACGAGCAGTACTTC.

The rearrangement links TRBV7-9 to TRBJ2-1, with D perhaps matching TRBD1 or TRBD2 (5 bases each). With 4 bases removed from V and 5 bases from J, the gap between germline ends came to 12 bases. This CDR3 has 14 residues. CDR1 SEHNR and CDR2 FQNEAQ come from the germline V gene (reference sequence). This CDR3 reads CASSSRDQNNEQFF. In nucleotides, the CDR3 is TGTGCCAGCAGCTCCCGGGACCAAAACAATGAGCAGTTCTTC.

This clonotype was counted between two and nine times. The rearrangement uses TRBV7-6 and TRBJ2-7; D possibly matches TRBD1 or TRBD2 (5 bases each). Looked up from germline, CDR1 is SGHVS and CDR2 is FNYEAQ. Trimming pared 3 bases from V and 9 bases from J, leaving 18 bases between. This CDR3 has 14 amino acids. CDR3 sequence reads: CASSFGAGGPGQYV. The CDR3 nucleotides read TGTGCCAGCAGCTTTGGGGCGGGCGGACCGGGGCAGTACGTC.

This clonotype was recorded a few times. The chain combines TRBV7-2 with TRBJ2-3, with D hard to call. V lost 5 bases to trimming and J lost 0 bases, with 9 bases between them. Looked up from germline, CDR1 is SGHTA and CDR2 is FQGNSA. The CDR3 has 14 amino acids. The DNA for the CDR3 is TGTGCCAGCAGCGCTGCTGGGAGCACAGATACGCAGTATTTT. This sequence encodes CASSAAGSTDTQYF.

The V call is TRBV19, the J call TRBJ1-1; D call uncertain. Germline V gene lookup returns CDR1 LNHDA and CDR2 SQIVND (reference sequence). This CDR3 contains 14 residues. V was cut by 5 bases and J by 1 base, with 11 bases left in between. CDR3: CASSRQEPNTEAFF. The CDR3 DNA is TGTGCCAGTAGTCGACAAGAGCCGAACACTGAAGCTTTCTTT.

This clonotype was counted at least ten times. V gene TRBV7-2 combines with J gene TRBJ2-5; D not certain. Germline V gene data show CDR1 as SGHTA and CDR2 as FQGNSA. CDR3 length: 16 residues. V was pared by 7 bases and J by 0 bases, with 18 bases between. CDR3 DNA: TGTGCCAGCACCAAAAGGGTTCTATTAGACCAAGAGACCCAGTACTTC. The encoded protein is CASTKRVLLDQETQYF.

This clonotype was observed at least ten times. The chain recombines TRBV7-2 with TRBJ2-2; D not resolved. The CDR3 is made up of 11 amino acids. Trimming shortened V by 4 bases and J by 6 bases, and 3 bases separated the two germline ends. CDR1 is SGHTA, CDR2 FQGNSA, per germline. CDR3 sequence: CASSSPGELFF. The CDR3 DNA is TGTGCCAGCAGCTCCCCCGGGGAGCTGTTTTTT.

This chain uses TRBV2 with TRBJ2-4; no reliable D call. The V and J ends lost 2 bases and 1 base respectively, with 6 bases between them. The germline V gene encodes CDR1 SNHLY and CDR2 FYNNEI. The CDR3 loop spans 14 amino acids. In DNA, the CDR3 is TGTGCCAGCAGTGAACTTAGTGCCAAAAACATTCAGTACTTC. It yields the protein CASSELSAKNIQYF.

This clonotype showed up just a few times. The rearrangement joins TRBV11-2 to TRBJ2-1; D is unresolved. This CDR3 comprises 14 residues. The V and J ends lost 5 bases and 9 bases respectively, with 17 bases between them. The germline V gene has CDR1 SGHAT and CDR2 FQNNGV. CDR3 DNA: TGTGCCAGCAGCCCCGGACCCACGCGCGGTGAGCAGTTCTTC. Translating it yields CASSPGPTRGEQFF.